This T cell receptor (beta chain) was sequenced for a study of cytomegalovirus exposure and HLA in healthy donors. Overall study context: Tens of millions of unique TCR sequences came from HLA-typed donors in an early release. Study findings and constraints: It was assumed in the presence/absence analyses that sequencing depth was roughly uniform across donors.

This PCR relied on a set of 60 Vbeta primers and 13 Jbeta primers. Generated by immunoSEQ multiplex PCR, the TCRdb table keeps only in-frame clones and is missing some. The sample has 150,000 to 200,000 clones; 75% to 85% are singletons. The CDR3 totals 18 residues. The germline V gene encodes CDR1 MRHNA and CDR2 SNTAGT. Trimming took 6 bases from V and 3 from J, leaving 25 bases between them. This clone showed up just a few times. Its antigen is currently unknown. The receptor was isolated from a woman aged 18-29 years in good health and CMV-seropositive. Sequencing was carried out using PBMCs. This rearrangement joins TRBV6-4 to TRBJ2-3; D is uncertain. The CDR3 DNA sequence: TGTGCCAGCAGCGGCGGAAGAAGAAACCTTTCGGTAACAGATACGCAGTATTTT. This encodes CASSGGRRNLSVTDTQYF.